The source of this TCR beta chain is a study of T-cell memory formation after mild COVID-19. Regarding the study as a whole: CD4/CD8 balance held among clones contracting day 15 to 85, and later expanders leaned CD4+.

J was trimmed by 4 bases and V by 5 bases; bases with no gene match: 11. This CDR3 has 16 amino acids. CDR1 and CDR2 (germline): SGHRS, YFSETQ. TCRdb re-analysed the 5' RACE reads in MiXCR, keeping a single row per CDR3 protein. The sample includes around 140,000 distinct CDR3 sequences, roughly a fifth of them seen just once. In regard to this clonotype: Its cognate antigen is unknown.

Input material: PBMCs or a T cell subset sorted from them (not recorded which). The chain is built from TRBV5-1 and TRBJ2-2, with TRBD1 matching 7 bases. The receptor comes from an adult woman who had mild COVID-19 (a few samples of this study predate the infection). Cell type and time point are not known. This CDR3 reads CASSTGEGGPTGELFF. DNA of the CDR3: TGCGCCAGCAGTACAGGGGAAGGGGGCCCCACCGGGGAGCTGTTTTTT.